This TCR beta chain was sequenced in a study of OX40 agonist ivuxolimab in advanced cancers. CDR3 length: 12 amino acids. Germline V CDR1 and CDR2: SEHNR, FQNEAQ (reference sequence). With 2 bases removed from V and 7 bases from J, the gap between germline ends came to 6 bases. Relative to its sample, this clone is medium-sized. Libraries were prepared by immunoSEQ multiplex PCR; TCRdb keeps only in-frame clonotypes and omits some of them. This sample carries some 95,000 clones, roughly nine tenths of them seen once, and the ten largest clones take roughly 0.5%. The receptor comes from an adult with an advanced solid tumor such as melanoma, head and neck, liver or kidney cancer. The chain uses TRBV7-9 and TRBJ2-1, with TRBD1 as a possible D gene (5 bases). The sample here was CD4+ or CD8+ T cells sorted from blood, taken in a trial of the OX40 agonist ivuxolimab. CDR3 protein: CASSLQGNEQFF. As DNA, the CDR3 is TGTGCCAGCAGCTTACAGGGTAATGAGCAGTTCTTC.